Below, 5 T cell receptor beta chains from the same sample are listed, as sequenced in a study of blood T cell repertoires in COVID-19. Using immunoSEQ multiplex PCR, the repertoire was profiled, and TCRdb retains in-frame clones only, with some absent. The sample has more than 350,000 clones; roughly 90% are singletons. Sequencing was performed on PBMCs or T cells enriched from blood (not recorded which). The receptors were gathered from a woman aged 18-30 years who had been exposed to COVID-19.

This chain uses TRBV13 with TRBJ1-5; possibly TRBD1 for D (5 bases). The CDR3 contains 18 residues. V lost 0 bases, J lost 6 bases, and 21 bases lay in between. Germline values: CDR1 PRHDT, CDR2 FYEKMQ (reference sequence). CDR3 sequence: CASSLGPERGPGGQPQHF. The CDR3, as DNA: TGTGCCAGCAGCTTAGGCCCTGAAAGGGGCCCGGGGGGTCAGCCCCAGCATTTT.

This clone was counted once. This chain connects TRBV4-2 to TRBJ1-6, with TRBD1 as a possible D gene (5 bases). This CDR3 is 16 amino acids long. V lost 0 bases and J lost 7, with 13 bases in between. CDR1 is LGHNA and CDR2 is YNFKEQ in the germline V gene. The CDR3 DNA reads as TGTGCCAGCAGCCAAGATAAGGGGTTCGGGAATTCACCCCTCCACTTT. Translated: CASSQDKGFGNSPLHF.

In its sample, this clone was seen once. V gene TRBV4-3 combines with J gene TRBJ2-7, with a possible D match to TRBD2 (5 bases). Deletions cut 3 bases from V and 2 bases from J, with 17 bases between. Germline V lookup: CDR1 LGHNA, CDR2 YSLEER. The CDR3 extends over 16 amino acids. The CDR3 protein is CASSQIPSGLPYEQYF. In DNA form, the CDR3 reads TGCGCCAGCAGCCAGATACCGAGCGGCCTCCCCTACGAGCAGTACTTC.

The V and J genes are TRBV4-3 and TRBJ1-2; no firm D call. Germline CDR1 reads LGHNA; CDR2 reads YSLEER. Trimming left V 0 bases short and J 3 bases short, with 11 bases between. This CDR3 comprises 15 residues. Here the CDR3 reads CASSQEQASYYGYTF. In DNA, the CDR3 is TGCGCCAGCAGCCAAGAGCAAGCCTCATACTATGGCTACACCTTC.

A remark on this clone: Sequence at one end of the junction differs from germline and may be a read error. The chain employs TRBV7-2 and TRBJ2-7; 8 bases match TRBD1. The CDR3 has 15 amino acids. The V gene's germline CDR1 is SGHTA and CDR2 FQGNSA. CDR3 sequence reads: CASSVQGAGSSEQYF. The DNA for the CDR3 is TGTGCCAGCAGCGTCCAGGGGGCGGGTTCCTCCGAGCAGTACTTC.